The rows below give T cell receptor beta chains drawn from one sample of a study of T cells in Graves' hyperthyroidism and ophthalmopathy. TCRdb independently ran MiXCR on the multiplex PCR reads; one entry per CDR3 protein. The repertoire holds about 560,000 distinct CDR3 sequences, with roughly 15% as singletons. The material sequenced was blood. The receptors here all came from a middle-aged woman with Graves' hyperthyroidism. Each CDR3 is given with its conserved first and last residue. The D gene is left open where the match is weak. Rows give clone size only sometimes, using once, few, many, or a class for an expanded clone.

V: TRBV27
D: -
size: few
J: TRBJ2-3
CDR3: CASSFRREGDTQYF
DNA: TGTGCCAGCAGTTTTCGGAGAGAGGGGGATACGCAGTATTTT

V: TRBV6-2/TRBV6-3
D: -
size: few
J: TRBJ2-2
CDR3: CASSYPDSTGELFF
DNA: TGTGCCAGCAGTTACCCGGACAGCACCGGGGAGCTGTTTTTT

V: TRBV13
D: -
size: many
J: TRBJ1-1
CDR3: CASSLGRRGGSLEAFF
DNA: TGTGCCAGCAGCTTAGGCCGTCGGGGGGGCTCCCTTGAAGCTTTCTTT

V: TRBV20-1
D: -
size: many
J: TRBJ2-6
CDR3: CSARDRRQGANVLTF
DNA: TGCAGTGCTAGAGATCGCAGGCAGGGGGCCAACGTCCTGACTTTC

V: TRBV20-1
D: -
size: many
J: TRBJ1-3
CDR3: CSARKSSGNTIYF
DNA: TGCAGTGCTAGGAAGAGCTCTGGAAACACCATATATTTT

V: TRBV27
D: TRBD2
size: many
J: TRBJ2-1
CDR3: CASSPLAGAVEQFF
DNA: TGTGCCAGCAGTCCCCTAGCGGGAGCGGTTGAGCAGTTCTTC

V: TRBV6-1
D: TRBD2
size: many
J: TRBJ2-7
CDR3: CASSPDLAGGVYEQYF
DNA: TGTGCCAGCAGCCCGGACCTAGCGGGAGGGGTTTACGAGCAGTACTTC

V: TRBV2
D: -
size: many
J: TRBJ2-7
CDR3: CASSEIQIWGSSYEQYF
DNA: TGTGCCAGCAGTGAAATCCAAATATGGGGGAGCTCCTACGAGCAGTACTTC

V: TRBV6-1
D: -
size: many
J: TRBJ2-3
CDR3: CASSEGGGADTQYF
DNA: TGTGCCAGCAGTGAAGGTGGGGGCGCAGATACGCAGTATTTT

V: TRBV12-3/TRBV12-4
D: TRBD1
size: -
J: TRBJ1-6
CDR3: CASSLGQGALPLHF
DNA: TGTGCCAGCAGTTTGGGACAGGGGGCGCTTCCCCTCCACTTT

V: TRBV28
D: -
size: -
J: TRBJ1-4
CDR3: CASSSRQGFGEKLFF
DNA: TGTGCCAGCAGTTCCCGTCAGGGGTTTGGTGAAAAACTGTTTTTT

V: TRBV7-9
D: -
size: few
J: TRBJ1-2
CDR3: CASSLGAEPYGYTF
DNA: TGTGCCAGCAGCTTGGGCGCAGAACCCTATGGCTACACCTTC

V: TRBV30
D: -
size: many
J: TRBJ2-6
CDR3: CAWNRDSGANVLTF
DNA: TGTGCCTGGAACAGGGACTCTGGGGCCAACGTCCTGACTTTC

V: TRBV5-1
D: -
size: -
J: TRBJ1-4
CDR3: CASSPWTTTNEKLFF
DNA: TGCGCCAGCAGCCCGTGGACTACAACTAATGAAAAACTGTTTTTT

V: TRBV24-1
D: -
size: many
J: TRBJ2-1
CDR3: CATSATGPRERDEQFF
DNA: TGTGCCACCAGTGCTACAGGCCCTCGGGAGAGAGATGAGCAGTTCTTC

V: TRBV2
D: TRBD1
size: many
J: TRBJ1-2
CDR3: CASSPPGTGGYGYTF
DNA: TGTGCCAGCAGTCCCCCCGGAACAGGGGGCTATGGCTACACCTTC

V: TRBV6-5
D: -
size: many
J: TRBJ2-7
CDR3: CASSYSVVPGPHEQYF
DNA: TGTGCCAGCAGTTACTCCGTGGTCCCAGGCCCCCACGAGCAGTACTTC

V: TRBV7-9
D: TRBD2
size: many
J: TRBJ2-1
CDR3: CASSETSGMDNEQFF
DNA: TGTGCCAGCAGCGAGACTAGCGGGATGGACAATGAGCAGTTCTTC

V: TRBV28
D: TRBD2
size: many
J: TRBJ2-7
CDR3: CASSLFLAGVFEQYF
DNA: TGTGCCAGCAGTTTATTCCTAGCGGGAGTGTTCGAGCAGTACTTC

V: TRBV5-1
D: TRBD2
size: few
J: TRBJ2-7
CDR3: CASSPTSGRNEQYF
DNA: TGCGCCAGCAGCCCAACTAGCGGGAGAAACGAGCAGTACTTC

V: TRBV5-1
D: -
size: -
J: TRBJ1-4
CDR3: CASSYRDTATNEKLFF
DNA: TGCGCCAGCAGCTACCGGGACACTGCAACTAATGAAAAACTGTTTTTT

V: TRBV2
D: TRBD2
size: many
J: TRBJ2-1
CDR3: CASSSSGKGDNEQFF
DNA: TGTGCCAGCAGTTCCAGCGGGAAGGGCGACAATGAGCAGTTCTTC

V: TRBV28
D: TRBD1
size: many
J: TRBJ2-2
CDR3: CASILDRGVTGELFF
DNA: TGTGCCAGCATACTCGACAGGGGGGTCACCGGGGAGCTGTTTTTT

V: TRBV3-1
D: -
size: many
J: TRBJ1-5
CDR3: CASSKSAGNQPQHF
DNA: TGTGCCAGCAGCAAATCGGCGGGCAATCAGCCCCAGCATTTT

V: TRBV5-1
D: -
size: -
J: TRBJ2-7
CDR3: CASRSDWGEQYF
DNA: TGCGCCAGCAGATCCGACTGGGGCGAGCAGTACTTC